The present entry profiles one TCR beta chain with its context. What antigen it recognizes has not been identified. No much larger clonotype is one base removed from it; base qualities were not supplied. The data stem from a study of early T cells in non-severe SARS-CoV-2 infection (dated by TCRdb to the early 2020s). Background for the entire study: TCR sequencing used bulk RNA from unsorted whole blood, so alpha and beta chains could not be paired. Beyond this particular receptor, the publication reports: VDJdb matching was skewed toward anti-spike CD8 responses and likely underestimated virus-specific expansions, missing private and CD4 specificities.

The CDR3 runs 17 residues from the cysteine to the phenylalanine. Of all the DNA, just the CDR3 is kept, 51 bases in frame from base 1. Relative to germline, V is 5 bases shorter and J is 0 bases shorter, with 16 bases between their ends. The germline V gene encodes CDR1 MDHEN and CDR2 SYDVKM. A case-control design nested within a healthcare worker cohort in London, UK, was used, with weekly nasopharyngeal swab PCR tests and blood sampling performed. Healthcare workers were enrolled in the week of the UK lockdown, from 23 to 31 March 2020, and were followed every week for up to roughly 15 weeks. The library was made by 5' RACE. Data came from a NextSeq 500. Unique molecular identifiers were attached to individual cDNA molecules in the TCR library protocol so that sequencing error and PCR bias could be corrected. Both TCR alpha and beta chains were sequenced, and tight co-correlation was observed between alpha and beta sequence abundances in each sample. Per the authors' processing: Decombinator V4 was used to perform V gene, J gene and CDR3 annotation of TCR sequences. TCRs were defined as expanded if a significant change between any two time points was detected under a Poisson model with p below 0.0001. TCR abundances were normalised to the total number of TCRs sequenced in each sample and reported as counts per million. TRAV1-2 paired with TRAJ12, TRAJ20 or TRAJ33 defined MAIT TCRs, while TRAV10 paired with TRAJ18 defined iNKT TCRs. VDJdb, accessed on 1 November 2021, was searched for TCRs annotated for CMV, EBV and SARS-CoV-2, and TCRs annotated for more than one antigen were excluded. TCRdb trimmed public reads at Q25 via fastp, called clones via MiXCR and kept in-frame beta chains. Each record represents a unique CDR3 protein, reported with the most common genes and DNA among its rows. TCRdb assigned the V and J calls; the authors' analysis was not used. The sample data list approximately 97,000 distinct CDR3 sequences, and approximately 10% of these were observed just once. Just over 4.5% of the sample comes from the top ten.

Specimen: whole blood, collected at baseline. This TCR was sampled from an adult who was a healthcare worker with PCR-confirmed SARS-CoV-2 infection or an uninfected control (not recorded which). Here the chain combines TRBV28 and TRBJ1-4; too little of a D gene remains to name it. The DNA sequence reads TGTGCCAGCAGTATATATATACAGAACCCAACTAATGAAAAACTGTTTTTT. This encodes CASSIYIQNPTNEKLFF.